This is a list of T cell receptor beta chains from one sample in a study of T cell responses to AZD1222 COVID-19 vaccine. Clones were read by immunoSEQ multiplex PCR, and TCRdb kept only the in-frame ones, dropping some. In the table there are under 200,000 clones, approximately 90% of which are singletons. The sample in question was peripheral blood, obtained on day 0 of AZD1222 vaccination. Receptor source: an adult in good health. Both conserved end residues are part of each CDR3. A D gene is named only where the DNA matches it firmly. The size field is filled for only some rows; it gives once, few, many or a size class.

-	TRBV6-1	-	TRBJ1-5	CASRSNLNQPQHF	TGTGCCAGCAGGAGCAACCTTAATCAGCCCCAGCATTTT
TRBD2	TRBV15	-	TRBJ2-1	CATSPSEPSGVDNEQFF	TGTGCCACCAGCCCATCAGAGCCTAGCGGGGTCGACAATGAGCAGTTCTTC
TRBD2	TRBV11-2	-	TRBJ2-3	CASSLGLADTDTQYF	TGTGCCAGCAGCTTAGGGCTAGCGGACACAGATACGCAGTATTTT
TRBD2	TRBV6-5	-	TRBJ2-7	CASSYTLGGRHEQYF	TGTGCCAGCAGTTACACCCTGGGGGGGAGGCACGAGCAGTACTTC
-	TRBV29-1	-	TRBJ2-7	CSVKDPRSYEQYF	TGCAGCGTTAAAGACCCACGATCCTACGAGCAGTACTTC
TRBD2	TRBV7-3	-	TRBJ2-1	CASSPRVTSGRGSGSYNEQFF	TGTGCCAGCAGCCCACGGGTCACTAGCGGAAGGGGGTCAGGTTCCTACAATGAGCAGTTCTTC
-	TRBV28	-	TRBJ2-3	CASSPTRRGRSSDTQYF	TGTGCCAGCAGTCCCACCCGCCGGGGGCGCTCCTCAGATACGCAGTATTTT
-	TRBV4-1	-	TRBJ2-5	CASSQEVPGSAKETQYF	TGCGCCAGCAGCCAAGAAGTCCCTGGTAGCGCAAAAGAGACCCAGTACTTC
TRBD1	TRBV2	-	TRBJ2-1	CASEGQGARNEQFF	TGTGCCAGCGAGGGGCAGGGGGCAAGGAATGAGCAGTTCTTC
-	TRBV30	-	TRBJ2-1	CAWTRLGVSVDEQFF	TGTGCCTGGACAAGATTGGGAGTCTCGGTCGATGAGCAGTTCTTC
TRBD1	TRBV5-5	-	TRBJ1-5	CASSLGQGGNQPQHF	TGTGCCAGCAGCTTGGGACAGGGGGGGAATCAGCCCCAGCATTTT
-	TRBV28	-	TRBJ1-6	CASRGGGSYNSPLHF	TGTGCCAGCAGGGGGGGTGGCTCCTATAATTCACCCCTCCACTTT
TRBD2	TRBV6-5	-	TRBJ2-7	CASSYALAGVSYEQYF	TGTGCCAGCAGTTATGCGCTAGCGGGAGTGTCCTACGAGCAGTACTTC
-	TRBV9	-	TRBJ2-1	CASSASSYNEQFF	TGTGCCAGCAGCGCCAGCTCCTACAATGAGCAGTTCTTC
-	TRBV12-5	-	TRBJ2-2	CASGLAQPPGELFF	TGTGCTAGTGGTTTGGCTCAGCCGCCCGGGGAGCTGTTTTTT
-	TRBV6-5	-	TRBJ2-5	CASCRARPHGETQYF	TGTGCCAGTTGCCGGGCCCGTCCCCACGGAGAGACCCAGTACTTC
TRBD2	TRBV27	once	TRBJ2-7	CASSPGLPSYEQYF	TGTGCCAGCAGCCCGGGACTACCCTCCTACGAGCAGTACTTC
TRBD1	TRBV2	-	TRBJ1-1	CASSEEGAGTEAFF	TGTGCCAGCAGTGAGGAGGGGGCCGGGACTGAAGCTTTCTTT
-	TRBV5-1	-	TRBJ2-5	CASSLPQETQYF	TGCGCCAGCAGCTTGCCCCAAGAGACCCAGTACTTC
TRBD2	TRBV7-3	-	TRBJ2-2	CASSPLGRDTGELFF	TGTGCCAGCAGCCCTCTCGGGAGGGACACCGGGGAGCTGTTTTTT
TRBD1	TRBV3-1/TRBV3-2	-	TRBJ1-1	CASSLRQGGTEAFF	TGTGCCAGCAGCCTCCGACAGGGGGGCACTGAAGCTTTCTTT
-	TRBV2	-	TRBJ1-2	CASSEGEPSGGYTF	TGTGCCAGCAGTGAAGGGGAGCCATCAGGGGGCTACACCTTC
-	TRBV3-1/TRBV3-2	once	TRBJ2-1	CASSQTRDEQFF	TGTGCCAGCAGTCAGACTAGGGATGAGCAGTTCTTC
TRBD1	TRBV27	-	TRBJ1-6	CASSAGTGPFPLHF	TGTGCCAGCAGTGCCGGGACAGGGCCCTTTCCCCTCCACTTT